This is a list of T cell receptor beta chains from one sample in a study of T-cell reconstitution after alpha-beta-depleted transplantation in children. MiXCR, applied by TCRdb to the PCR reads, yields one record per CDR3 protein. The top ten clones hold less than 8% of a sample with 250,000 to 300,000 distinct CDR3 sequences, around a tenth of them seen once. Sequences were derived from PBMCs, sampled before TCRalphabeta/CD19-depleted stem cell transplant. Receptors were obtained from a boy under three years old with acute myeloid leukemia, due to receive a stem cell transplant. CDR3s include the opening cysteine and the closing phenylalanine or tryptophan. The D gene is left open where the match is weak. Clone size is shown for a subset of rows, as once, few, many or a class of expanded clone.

cdr3_nt: TGTGCCAGCAGCCAAGCCGGGACAGGAAGCTACGAGCAGTACTTC
cdr3_aa: CASSQAGTGSYEQYF
v_call: TRBV3-1
d_call: TRBD1
j_call: TRBJ2-7
clone_size: .

cdr3_nt: TGCGCCAGCAGCCACGCCAGACTAGCGGGAGACTACGAGCAGTACTTC
cdr3_aa: CASSHARLAGDYEQYF
v_call: TRBV4-3
d_call: TRBD2
j_call: TRBJ2-7
clone_size: .

cdr3_nt: TGCGCCAGCAGCTCTTCTAGCGGTTGGGACAATGAGCAGTTCTTC
cdr3_aa: CASSSSSGWDNEQFF
v_call: TRBV5-1
d_call: TRBD2
j_call: TRBJ2-1
clone_size: many

cdr3_nt: TGTGCCAGCAGCAGCGGGACAAATGAAGCTTTCTTT
cdr3_aa: CASSSGTNEAFF
v_call: TRBV12-3/TRBV12-4
d_call: .
j_call: TRBJ1-1
clone_size: many

cdr3_nt: TGTGCCATCAGGACAGGAGATCAGCCCCAGCATTTT
cdr3_aa: CAIRTGDQPQHF
v_call: TRBV10-3
d_call: .
j_call: TRBJ1-5
clone_size: .

cdr3_nt: TGTGCCAGCAGTGACAGGGGTTGGGGCAATCAGCCCCAGCATTTT
cdr3_aa: CASSDRGWGNQPQHF
v_call: TRBV12-3/TRBV12-4
d_call: TRBD1
j_call: TRBJ1-5
clone_size: .

cdr3_nt: TGTGCCAGCAGCTTAAGTGGCGGGTACGTAGAGACCCAGTACTTC
cdr3_aa: CASSLSGGYVETQYF
v_call: TRBV7-3
d_call: .
j_call: TRBJ2-5
clone_size: few

cdr3_nt: TGTGCCATCCGGTCTAGCGGTTTCACAGATACGCAGTATTTT
cdr3_aa: CAIRSSGFTDTQYF
v_call: TRBV10-3
d_call: TRBD2
j_call: TRBJ2-3
clone_size: many

cdr3_nt: TGCAGCGTTGAAGAGGGGGACCCCGAGCAGTTCTTC
cdr3_aa: CSVEEGDPEQFF
v_call: TRBV29-1
d_call: .
j_call: TRBJ2-1
clone_size: few

cdr3_nt: TGTGCCAGCAGCGACAGGGGTTTCGAGCAGTACTTC
cdr3_aa: CASSDRGFEQYF
v_call: TRBV12-3/TRBV12-4
d_call: TRBD1
j_call: TRBJ2-7
clone_size: many

cdr3_nt: TGCGCCAGCAGCTTGGCCCCAGGAGAGCAGTACTTC
cdr3_aa: CASSLAPGEQYF
v_call: TRBV5-1
d_call: .
j_call: TRBJ2-7
clone_size: few

cdr3_nt: TGTGCCAGCAGCTTACGGGCTAGGGGGGAGCAGTTCTTC
cdr3_aa: CASSLRARGEQFF
v_call: TRBV7-3
d_call: .
j_call: TRBJ2-1
clone_size: many

cdr3_nt: TGTGCCAGCAGTTTAACTAGGACAGGGCTCACAGATACGCAGTATTTT
cdr3_aa: CASSLTRTGLTDTQYF
v_call: TRBV12-3/TRBV12-4
d_call: TRBD1
j_call: TRBJ2-3
clone_size: many

cdr3_nt: TGCGCCAGCAGCACTGCGACAGGGAGTTCCTACGAGCAGTACTTC
cdr3_aa: CASSTATGSSYEQYF
v_call: TRBV5-1
d_call: TRBD1
j_call: TRBJ2-7
clone_size: many

cdr3_nt: TGTGCCAGCTCTTCCCGGGCGGAAGCTTTCTTT
cdr3_aa: CASSSRAEAFF
v_call: TRBV18
d_call: .
j_call: TRBJ1-1
clone_size: many

cdr3_nt: TGCAGCGTTGAAGAGTGGGGCTTCGAAGCTTTCTTT
cdr3_aa: CSVEEWGFEAFF
v_call: TRBV29-1
d_call: .
j_call: TRBJ1-1
clone_size: many

cdr3_nt: TGCAGCGTTGTCGGTCTGCAAGAGACCCAGTACTTC
cdr3_aa: CSVVGLQETQYF
v_call: TRBV29-1
d_call: .
j_call: TRBJ2-5
clone_size: many

cdr3_nt: TGCGCCGTCACCGGGACAGGGGACTACGAGCAGTACTTC
cdr3_aa: CAVTGTGDYEQYF
v_call: TRBV5-1
d_call: TRBD1
j_call: TRBJ2-7
clone_size: many

cdr3_nt: TGTGCCAGCAGTCTAACCCTGTCCGGGGCGGGAAAAAGGGGGCTGTTTTTT
cdr3_aa: CASSLTLSGAGKRGLFF
v_call: TRBV6-1
d_call: .
j_call: TRBJ2-2
clone_size: .

cdr3_nt: TGTGCCAGCAGTTCTACAGTCTACGAGCAGTACTTC
cdr3_aa: CASSSTVYEQYF
v_call: TRBV28
d_call: .
j_call: TRBJ2-7
clone_size: many